This section outlines one TCR beta chain sequence together with its context. RNA transcripts gave rise to amplified TCR beta CDR3 regions. HTBI primers were employed in a first-round RT-PCR of the TCR CDR3. TCRdb passed the multiplex PCR reads through MiXCR, listing each CDR3 protein once. The sample shows approximately 520,000 distinct CDR3 sequences, 24% of them seen only once. The data are from a study of T cells in Graves' hyperthyroidism and ophthalmopathy. Germline CDR1 reads SGDLS; CDR2 reads YYNGEE. With V trimmed by 2 bases and J by 4 bases, 9 bases remained unmatched. The CDR3 runs to 16 residues.

The receptor comes from a woman aged 30 to 39 with Graves' ophthalmopathy. Sequenced sample: blood. The rearrangement uses TRBV9 and TRBJ1-3; TRBD1 aligns across 7 bases. The CDR3 DNA reads as TGTGCCAGCAGCGTGACAGGGCTTACGGCCGGAAACACCATATATTTT. Translated: CASSVTGLTAGNTIYF. Looking up the rest from reference TRBV9 and TRBJ1-3 gives the full variable domain: DSGVTQTPKHLITATGQRVTLRCSPRSGDLSVYWYQQSLDQGLQFLIQYYNGEERAKGNILERFSAQQFPDLHSELNLSSLELGDSALYFCASSVTGLTAGNTIYFGEGSWLTVV.